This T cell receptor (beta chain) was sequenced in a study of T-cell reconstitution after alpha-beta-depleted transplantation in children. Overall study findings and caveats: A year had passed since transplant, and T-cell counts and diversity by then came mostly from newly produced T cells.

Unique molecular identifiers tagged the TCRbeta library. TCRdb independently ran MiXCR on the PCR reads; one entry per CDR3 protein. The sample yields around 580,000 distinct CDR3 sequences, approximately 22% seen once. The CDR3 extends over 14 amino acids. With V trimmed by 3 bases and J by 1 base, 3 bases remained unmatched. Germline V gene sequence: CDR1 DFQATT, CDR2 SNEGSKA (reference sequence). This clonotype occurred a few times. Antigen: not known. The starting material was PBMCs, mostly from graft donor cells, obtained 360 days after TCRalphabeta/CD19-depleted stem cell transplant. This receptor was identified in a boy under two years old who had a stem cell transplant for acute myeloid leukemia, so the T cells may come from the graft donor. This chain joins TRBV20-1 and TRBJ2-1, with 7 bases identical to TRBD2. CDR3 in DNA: TGCAGTGCTAGCGGCGGGGGTTCCTACAATGAGCAGTTCTTC. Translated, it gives CSASGGGSYNEQFF.